Sequencing of this T cell receptor (beta chain) was carried out in a study of cytomegalovirus exposure and HLA in healthy donors. CDR3 length: 15 amino acids. Between the trimmed V and J ends, which lost 0 bases and 1 base, there was a span of 9 bases. The germline CDR1 and CDR2 sequences are ENHRY and SYGVKD. Comment on this clone: No antigen is known for it.

General study points: Of the V segments, some could not be distinguished, including TRBV6-2 and TRBV6-3, and were excluded. Among the sequence variants, a highly shared cluster was likely an artifact of sequencing.

PCR employed 60 Vbeta and 13 Jbeta primers. Clones were read by immunoSEQ multiplex PCR, and TCRdb kept only the in-frame ones, dropping some. The sample shows about 100,000 clones, roughly four fifths of them seen only once. This receptor was identified in a male donor in good health and CMV-seropositive. The sequenced sample consisted of PBMCs. This rearrangement joins TRBV10-3 to TRBJ1-1, with TRBD1 as a possible D gene (5 bases). CDR3 coding DNA: TGTGCCATCAGTGAGTCGGGGCCAGAGAACACTGAAGCTTTCTTT. As protein: CAISESGPENTEAFF.